Listed below are T cell receptor beta chains from one sample, sequenced in a study of blood T cell repertoires in COVID-19. The assay was immunoSEQ multiplex PCR, and TCRdb's table has in-frame clones only and misses some. Here the sample spans around 80,000 clones, about 87% being singletons. The sequencing sample was made of peripheral blood. Source of these receptors: a human donor in a cohort sampled during active COVID-19. CDR3s include the opening cysteine and the closing phenylalanine or tryptophan. The order of the fields is CDR3 protein, CDR3 DNA, D gene, clone size, V gene, J gene. The D gene is left open where the match is weak. Some rows have no size entry. The others give once, few or many, or a class for an expanded clone.

CASSFTPTGSDLSNEQYF	TGTGCCAGCAGTTTCACCCCGACAGGGTCGGATCTCTCCAACGAGCAGTACTTC	TRBD1	-	TRBV28	TRBJ2-7
CASSPGQGSGNTIYF	TGTGCCAGCAGCCCGGGACAGGGGTCTGGAAACACCATATATTTT	TRBD1	-	TRBV11-2	TRBJ1-3
CASSQDLQGRGYTF	TGTGCCAGCAGCCAAGATCTACAGGGACGGGGCTACACCTTC	-	-	TRBV4-2	TRBJ1-2
CASSPLDRRKTQYF	TGTGCCAGCAGCCCACTAGACCGACGTAAGACCCAGTACTTC	-	-	TRBV7-2	TRBJ2-5
CASSLNDEGEKLFF	TGCGCCAGCAGCTTGAACGACGAGGGTGAAAAACTGTTTTTT	-	-	TRBV5-1	TRBJ1-4
CASSYSATGDTEAFF	TGTGCCAGCAGTTACTCAGCGACAGGGGACACTGAAGCTTTCTTT	TRBD1	-	TRBV6-5	TRBJ1-1
CASSKRNQKNYEQYF	TGTGCCAGCAGCAAGAGGAACCAGAAGAACTACGAGCAGTACTTC	-	-	TRBV21-1	TRBJ2-7
CASRLSGVTEAFF	TGTGCCAGCAGACTATCAGGGGTCACTGAAGCTTTCTTT	-	-	TRBV2	TRBJ1-1
CASAAGSSYEQYF	TGTGCTAGCGCTGCGGGGAGCTCCTACGAGCAGTACTTC	-	once	TRBV12-5	TRBJ2-7
CASSTPTSYNEQFF	TGCGCCAGCAGCACGCCAACTAGCTACAATGAGCAGTTCTTC	-	-	TRBV5-1	TRBJ2-1
CASSYSTTQETQYF	TGTGCCAGCAGTTACTCGACTACCCAAGAGACCCAGTACTTC	-	-	TRBV6-6	TRBJ2-5
CASSRDGTVRAFF	TGTGCCAGCAGCCGTGACGGGACAGTGAGAGCTTTCTTT	TRBD1	-	TRBV3-1/TRBV3-2	TRBJ1-1
CASRLLSGGGVGTEAFF	TGTGCCAGCCGGTTGTTATCCGGGGGGGGCGTGGGCACTGAAGCTTTCTTT	-	few	TRBV28	TRBJ1-1
CASSVSGESGKLFF	TGTGCCAGCAGTGTCTCTGGGGAGAGCGGAAAACTGTTTTTT	-	-	TRBV6-4	TRBJ1-4
CASSLGQGDTEAFF	TGTGCCAGCAGCCTGGGACAGGGGGACACTGAAGCTTTCTTT	TRBD1	-	TRBV7-9	TRBJ1-1
CASSVGLAGAYEQYF	TGTGCCAGCAGCGTAGGACTAGCGGGGGCCTACGAGCAGTACTTC	TRBD2	-	TRBV9	TRBJ2-7
CAIKSGQGRDEQFF	TGTGCCATCAAATCGGGACAGGGTCGCGATGAGCAGTTCTTC	TRBD1	-	TRBV10-3	TRBJ2-1
CASSQQSGANVLTF	TGCGCCAGCAGCCAACAATCTGGGGCCAACGTCCTGACTTTC	-	-	TRBV5-1	TRBJ2-6
CSASLAGNYEQYF	TGCAGTGCTAGTCTAGCGGGAAACTACGAGCAGTACTTC	TRBD2	-	TRBV20-1	TRBJ2-7
CASSIAFSGANVLTF	TGTGCCAGTAGTATAGCATTCTCTGGGGCCAACGTCCTGACTTTC	-	-	TRBV19	TRBJ2-6
CASSLQGAFREKLFF	TGTGCCAGCAGCTTACAGGGGGCTTTTCGTGAAAAACTGTTTTTT	TRBD1	-	TRBV11-2	TRBJ1-4
CAGRRKDSLYEQYF	TGTGCCGGACGCCGGAAGGACAGTCTGTACGAGCAGTACTTC	-	-	TRBV30	TRBJ2-7
CSVEGQGAFRYNEQFF	TGCAGCGTTGAGGGACAGGGGGCTTTCCGCTACAATGAGCAGTTCTTC	TRBD1	-	TRBV29-1	TRBJ2-1
CASSSGGRRKTQYF	TGTGCCAGCAGTTCGGGAGGAAGGCGAAAGACCCAGTACTTC	TRBD2	-	TRBV28	TRBJ2-5
CASSYVRPHTGELFF	TGTGCCAGCAGTTACGTGCGGCCCCACACCGGGGAGCTGTTTTTT	-	-	TRBV6-2/TRBV6-3	TRBJ2-2
CSVREGTTVTGELFF	TGCAGCGTAAGAGAGGGGACTACTGTTACTGGGGAGCTGTTTTTT	TRBD2	-	TRBV29-1	TRBJ2-2
CASSFQGGDTGELFF	TGTGCCAGCAGCTTTCAAGGGGGGGACACCGGGGAGCTGTTTTTT	-	few	TRBV7-3	TRBJ2-2
CASSVGLGGTEAFF	TGTGCCAGCAGCGTAGGGCTAGGGGGCACTGAAGCTTTCTTT	-	-	TRBV7-9	TRBJ1-1
CASSLPETAQDNTGELFF	TGTGCCAGCAGCTTACCCGAGACAGCTCAGGATAACACCGGGGAGCTGTTTTTT	-	-	TRBV11-3	TRBJ2-2
CASSGNPRLEKLFF	TGTGCCAGCAGCGGGAACCCAAGGTTGGAAAAACTGTTTTTT	-	-	TRBV27	TRBJ1-4
CSVEDGPGVGYTF	TGCAGCGTTGAAGATGGTCCAGGGGTAGGCTACACCTTC	-	-	TRBV29-1	TRBJ1-2
CASSSVGDRVDAANEKLFF	TGTGCCAGTAGTTCCGTCGGGGACAGGGTTGACGCCGCTAATGAAAAACTGTTTTTT	TRBD1	-	TRBV19	TRBJ1-4
CASGGGHSGANVLTF	TGTGCCAGCGGTGGGGGCCACTCTGGGGCCAACGTCCTGACTTTC	-	-	TRBV28	TRBJ2-6
CAWSVLGQAREQYF	TGTGCCTGGAGTGTATTAGGACAGGCCCGCGAGCAGTACTTC	TRBD1	-	TRBV30	TRBJ2-7
CASSKGTGATNTEAFF	TGTGCCAGCAGCAAAGGGACAGGGGCGACTAACACTGAAGCTTTCTTT	TRBD1	once	TRBV9	TRBJ1-1
CASSEELAGGLAGELFF	TGTGCCAGCAGTGAAGAACTAGCGGGGGGGCTGGCCGGGGAGCTGTTTTTT	TRBD2	few	TRBV2	TRBJ2-2
CASSQVQTNNEKLFF	TGTGCCAGCAGCCAAGTACAGACAAATAATGAAAAACTGTTTTTT	-	once	TRBV3-1/TRBV3-2	TRBJ1-4
CASSQFEVSYNEQFF	TGCGCCAGCAGCCAATTTGAGGTTTCCTACAATGAGCAGTTCTTC	-	-	TRBV4-1	TRBJ2-1
CASSEDLSGGRETQYF	TGTGCCAGCAGTGAAGATCTTAGCGGGGGTCGAGAGACCCAGTACTTC	TRBD2	-	TRBV6-4	TRBJ2-5
CASSQRQGQLFF	TGTGCCAGCAGCCAGAGACAGGGACAACTGTTTTTT	TRBD1	-	TRBV3-1/TRBV3-2	TRBJ1-4
CASRAGVQETQYF	TGTGCCAGCCGGGCGGGGGTCCAAGAGACCCAGTACTTC	TRBD2	-	TRBV7-8	TRBJ2-5
CASSSRATNSYEQYF	TGTGCCAGCAGCTCCAGGGCAACAAACTCCTACGAGCAGTACTTC	-	-	TRBV6-5	TRBJ2-7
CASSGGQGGPSYEQYF	TGTGCCAGCAGCGGTGGACAGGGCGGGCCTTCCTACGAGCAGTACTTC	TRBD1	-	TRBV9	TRBJ2-7
CASGQGMRANVLTF	TGTGCCAGCGGACAGGGAATGAGGGCCAACGTCCTGACTTTC	TRBD1	-	TRBV9	TRBJ2-6
CASSPQGIGEKLFF	TGTGCCAGTAGCCCCCAGGGGATTGGGGAAAAACTGTTTTTT	-	-	TRBV19	TRBJ1-4
CSASRGTDPYNEQFF	TGCAGCGCCTCCCGAGGGACAGACCCCTACAATGAGCAGTTCTTC	TRBD1	-	TRBV29-1	TRBJ2-1
CASSPGQGEEKLFF	TGTGCCAGCAGCCCCGGACAGGGTGAGGAAAAACTGTTTTTT	TRBD1	-	TRBV5-4	TRBJ1-4
CASSPSRTGTGTEAFF	TGTGCCAGCTCACCATCCAGGACAGGGACGGGCACTGAAGCTTTCTTT	TRBD1	-	TRBV18	TRBJ1-1
CASSLTGMNTEAFF	TGTGCCAGCAGCTTAACAGGGATGAACACTGAAGCTTTCTTT	-	once	TRBV11-3	TRBJ1-1
CASSLTGPQETQYF	TGCGCCAGCAGCTTGACAGGGCCCCAAGAGACCCAGTACTTC	-	-	TRBV5-1	TRBJ2-5
CASSLGLAGVPYEQYF	TGTGCCAGCAGCTTAGGGCTAGCGGGGGTACCCTACGAGCAGTACTTC	TRBD2	-	TRBV7-8	TRBJ2-7
CASSQGAAYEQYF	TGTGCCAGCAGCCAAGGGGCAGCCTACGAGCAGTACTTC	-	-	TRBV3-1/TRBV3-2	TRBJ2-7
CSGTGGASGNTIYF	TGCAGCGGGACAGGGGGCGCCTCTGGAAACACCATATATTTT	TRBD1	-	TRBV29-1	TRBJ1-3
CASSLSAVASTDTQYF	TGTGCCAGCAGCTTAAGTGCCGTAGCCTCTACAGATACGCAGTATTTT	-	-	TRBV7-6	TRBJ2-3
CASSKVDRGRTGNQPQHF	TGTGCCAGCAGCAAAGTTGACAGGGGGCGTACAGGCAATCAGCCCCAGCATTTT	-	-	TRBV21-1	TRBJ1-5
CASSWTGRRGGDQHF	TGTGCCAGCAGCTGGACAGGACGGCGGGGGGGGGACCAGCATTTT	TRBD1	-	TRBV27	TRBJ1-5
CASSLAVAGTGDSYEQYF	TGCGCCAGCAGCTTGGCCGTCGCCGGGACAGGGGACTCCTACGAGCAGTACTTC	TRBD1	-	TRBV5-1	TRBJ2-7
CASRGLAGGFTDTQYF	TGTGCCAGCAGGGGACTAGCGGGAGGGTTCACAGATACGCAGTATTTT	TRBD2	once	TRBV27	TRBJ2-3
CASSYGQGAYGYTF	TGTGCCAGCAGTTACGGACAGGGGGCGTATGGCTACACCTTC	TRBD1	-	TRBV6-5	TRBJ1-2